There are a few counts of the clone carrying this T cell receptor beta chain. As yet, its antigen is unknown. Drawing of peripheral blood yielded roughly 10 milliliters from each donor. Alongside a J-beta primer mix, a sample-barcoded 5' primer served in a second PCR lasting roughly 6 to 11 cycles. MiXCR, run by TCRdb on the 5' RACE reads, gives a single entry per CDR3 protein. Counted here are 1.5 million to 2 million distinct CDR3 sequences, roughly 28% occurring once; the ten biggest clones make up less than 9.5%. These data belong to a study of blood T cells in healthy people across ages. For the study at large: About one barcoded beta molecule per two T cells came from capture by template switching. Study results and limitations: Older age went with lower TCR beta diversity per million T cells, in a roughly linear way.

What was sequenced was blood. The TCR sequence derives from a woman aged 25-40 years in good health.

The CDR3 region is CASSLTGEGGQETQYF. CDR3 sequence (DNA): TGCGCCAGCAGCTTGACGGGGGAAGGGGGACAAGAGACCCAGTACTTC. The chain couples TRBV5-1 to TRBJ2-5, with D possibly being TRBD1 or TRBD2 (6 bases each). Per germline, CDR1 SGHRS and CDR2 YFSETQ. This CDR3 region has 16 residues. Trimming pared 1 base from V and 2 bases from J, leaving 15 bases between.